This T cell receptor (beta chain) was captured by sequencing in a study of cytomegalovirus exposure and HLA in healthy donors (dated by TCRdb to the late 2010s). Describing the broader study: According to an earlier analysis of a few hundred of the donors, some 170 million T cells yielded roughly 110 million unique TCR beta sequences and around 300 Gb of sequence data. Roughly 290 gigabases of sequencing data and 91 million or so unique TCR sequences made up an early release that covered approximately 650 HLA-typed donors. Among the roughly 400 genotyped donors, about 85% belonged to the genetic ancestry cluster associated with self-reported Caucasian donors. The aim of the study was to test whether cataloging public T cell receptors could identify signatures of past pathogen exposure. Using immunosequencing, the study profiled T cell repertoires from some 670 subjects and related those repertoires to cytomegalovirus serostatus. A separate validation cohort of roughly 130 different subjects was used in addition to the 666-subject first cohort. High-throughput TCR immunosequencing, statistical association of individual TCRs with disease status, and machine learning were combined to predict cytomegalovirus infection status. To study patterns of TCR occurrence, a later analysis re-analyzed previously published TCR beta repertoires from 550 to 800 donors and added high-resolution HLA genotyping. Rather than using new phenotypic data, the later analysis identified candidate immune exposures from TCR beta sequences and from how often those sequences occurred across donors. An earlier analysis of around 640 of the donors used high-throughput TCR beta sequencing to judge whether each TCR beta V gene segment behaved as functional or pseudogenic. Donor age, sex, ethnicity and CMV serostatus were compiled alongside the repertoire data. A later genetic analysis took genome-wide SNP genotypes for about 55% of the roughly 700 donors and used that subset as a discovery cohort. All discovery cohort repertoires had been generated using a single sequencing platform. HLA typing included class I and class II loci at four-digit resolution. Typing coverage differed by locus: A, B, C, DRB1 and DQB1 were typed in about 620-640 donors, DQA1 in about 500, DPA1 in 600 to 610, and DPB1 in roughly 450. Because of strong linkage in the cohort, roughly five DR-DQ haplotypes were treated as single units for association and clustering. Among some 410 genotyped donors of the cohort, an average of approximately 230,000 unique TCR beta nucleotide sequences were sequenced per donor, around 20% of them non-productive.

To note about this clone: Its antigen is unknown. No qualities accompany the bases; no much larger clone lies one base away.

In total, more than 500 healthy bone marrow donors made up the cohort. Cohort members were all nominally healthy when sampled, although unrecorded immune exposures were likely present. The donor was CMV seronegative and was included in the group of approximately 350 seronegative cohort members. A peripheral blood sample was collected from each donor, and TCR beta sequencing was performed on peripheral blood mononuclear cells. Genomic DNA extraction from the blood cell samples was performed with the Qiagen DNeasy Blood Extraction Kit. Results the study describes overall, beyond this receptor: For the cohort, immune exposure information was limited to CMV serostatus. Linkage disequilibrium might explain the correlated functional status among segregating V segments, but an unknown experimental factor could not be ruled out. Cytomegalovirus status was reported to be diagnosed by the classifier with high specificity and sensitivity in both the original and validation cohorts. It was suggested by the authors that the approach could potentially be generalized to other disease states and immunological phenotypes. While some public TCRs were present in many individuals, most TCR sequences turned up only very rarely across donors. The sequencing pipeline was judged likely to have produced a cluster of highly shared sequence variants as a technical artifact. A few of the identified cytomegalovirus-associated TCR beta chains were confirmed in vitro to be specific for cytomegalovirus antigens. In a later analysis, about 17,000 TCR beta sequences were associated with specific HLA alleles at a false discovery rate of 0.05. V-gene and J-gene trimming of TCR beta chains was associated with a missense DCLRE1C variant in a later genetic analysis, and the association was replicated in an independent cohort. The presence/absence analyses assumed that sequencing depth was roughly uniform across donors, and that assumption may not be true. A further reported finding was that TCR beta sequences accurately predicted the HLA-A and HLA-B alleles for most subjects in the first cohort. The study gave a list of over 150 TCR beta chains associated with cytomegalovirus. According to a later genetic analysis, donors in an Asian-associated ancestry cluster had fewer N-insertions in productive TCRs than the approximately 670-donor mean. An earlier analysis of some 590 of the donors showed that most TCR beta V segments appeared in productive rearrangements either about 87% or about 30% of the time, which broadly matched IMGT annotations. In a later analysis, most CMV-associated TCR beta chains were found to appear HLA-restricted, with HLA associations seemingly driven largely by CMV exposure. Because HLA typing was missing for some donors at each locus, association tests included only the typed subset. Because counts were too low, under 20 rarely observed V segments, including chromosome 9 orphons, were left out of the earlier analysis of 500 to 750 of the donors. A later analysis found that HLA-associated TCR beta chains were more clonally expanded and had lower generation probabilities than equally common non-associated chains. When HLA alleles, especially DR and DQ, strongly co-occurred, TCR associations were difficult to assign to individual alleles. According to a later analysis, parvovirus B19, influenza, CMV and Epstein-Barr virus appeared linked to several top co-occurrence clusters. Only TCR beta chains were sequenced in this cohort, and the absence of alpha or paired-chain data limited detectable features. According to a later analysis, TCR association rates differed among HLA loci, with DRB1 alleles showing the most associated TCRs and HLA-C alleles showing the fewest.

Receptor amplification or capture employed the immunoSEQ multiplex PCR assay. A mixture of 60 forward primers for TCR Vbeta segments and 13 reverse primers for TCR Jbeta segments was used in the multiplex PCR. A multiplex PCR assay on genomic DNA amplified the CDR3 region of rearranged TCR beta genes. The Illumina HiSeq System was used to sequence the amplified TCR beta libraries as 87-base-pair reads. The original pipeline was this. Across the roughly 600 repertoires, a later analysis counted 78 million or so unique TCR beta chains, roughly 11 million of which were shared by at least two donors. Raw reads were error-corrected and collapsed into unique sequences with a nearest-neighbor algorithm that merged closely related sequences to remove PCR and sequencing errors. To assign V, D and J gene segments, CDR3 sequences were aligned to IMGT reference sequences. For a sequence to be retained, a match of at least six nucleotides to both a V gene segment and a J gene segment was required. A rearrangement was called productive if the CDR3 had no stop codons and remained in frame with V and J, and every other rearrangement was called non-productive. CDR3 was defined according to IMGT convention as the region running from the second conserved V-encoded cysteine to the conserved J-encoded phenylalanine. The earlier analysis of some 580 of the donors excluded any sequence lacking an unambiguous match to a single V gene segment. An earlier analysis of almost 600 of the donors classified V segments as functional when productive rearrangements were above 56.7% and as segregating when the standard deviation between donors was above 5%. A statistical classification framework was developed to diagnose cytomegalovirus status using the catalog of TCR beta chain sequences. A later analysis assigned V and J genes by comparing TCR nucleotide sequences with IMGT/GENE-DB human TR gene sequences. In a later analysis, CDR3 sequences and most-parsimonious VDJ recombination scenarios were assigned using the TCRdist pipeline. In a later analysis, each TCR beta chain was defined by its CDR3 amino acid sequence together with its V-gene family, and reads lacking a unique V-gene family were excluded. A later analysis removed 592 highly shared, low-generation-probability nucleotide sequences to deal with suspected cross-contamination and a sequencing artifact. In a later analysis, a clonal expansion index was calculated for each public chain from normalized within-repertoire ranks of inferred template counts. A later analysis computed generation probabilities with a VDJ recombination model fitted to out-of-frame rearrangements, and checked the results against IGoR. Hypergeometric tests were used in a later analysis to score TCR-TCR, TCR-HLA and TCR-CMV co-occurrence, with a repertoire-size bias correction applied to the TCR pairs. In a later analysis, false discovery rates were estimated by permuting HLA or CMV assignments 20 times. In a later analysis, co-occurring TCRs were grouped with DBSCAN, and TCRdist sequence similarity was added when clustering was performed within HLA-allele-positive subsets. Co-occurrence clustering excluded repertoires with fewer than 30,000 or more than 120,000 public chains, plus five with anomalous nucleotide sharing. The source is immuneACCESS, and TCRdb retained only in-frame sequences with V and J called. Part of the clones is not carried over; for the studies checked, unresolved V genes explain less than half of this, and the remainder is unexplained. V and J calls and clone size are copied from that table; D and trimming were computed from the DNA. The table for this sample lists some 110,000 clones; approximately 60% of them were counted only once. The ten top clones hold 2.2% of the sample.

The sample consisted of PBMCs. The TCR comes from a woman in her 30s in good health and CMV-seronegative.

The CDR3 region: CASSPTTGNTEAFF. At the DNA level, the sequence is TGTGCCAGCAGTCCTACGACAGGGAACACTGAAGCTTTCTTT. This sequence uses TRBV5-5 and TRBJ1-1, with TRBD1 as a weak D call on 6 bases. The germline V gene (reference sequence) specifies SGHKS as CDR1 and YYEKEE as CDR2. CDR3 length: 14 amino acids, cysteine to phenylalanine. CDR3 DNA only is kept here, 42 bases in frame from base 1. V drops 5 bases and J drops 1 base, leaving 12 bases in between.